This T cell receptor beta chain was obtained from a study of regulatory T cells in long-lasting Graves disease. Overall study context: Persistent cases took antithyroid drugs over 5 years and stayed TSH receptor antibody positive.

The CDR3 has 15 amino acids. The germline V and J ends were trimmed by 3 bases and 2 bases, with 13 bases remaining between them. Germline V CDR1 and CDR2: ENHRY, SYGVKD. Time point reported: persistent/refractory GD, antithyroid drugs over 5 years with positive TRAb. With RNA extracted from PBMCs as input, the TCR library was made. CDR3 regions were amplified by Arm-PCR using iRepertoire HTBI primers to build TCR beta libraries. TCRdb independently ran MiXCR on the multiplex PCR reads; one entry per CDR3 protein. Counted here are some 450,000 distinct CDR3 sequences, around 22% occurring once; the ten biggest clones make up approximately 25%.

The gene calls are TRBV10-3 and TRBJ1-2, with D uncertain. The sample was peripheral blood mononuclear cells (PBMCs), taken when the disease was refractory, from a patient treated with antithyroid drugs. The TCR was taken from a female donor with Graves disease. The CDR3 region is CAISDRTQKNYGYTF. The DNA for the CDR3 is TGTGCCATCAGTGACCGCACCCAAAAAAACTATGGCTACACCTTC.